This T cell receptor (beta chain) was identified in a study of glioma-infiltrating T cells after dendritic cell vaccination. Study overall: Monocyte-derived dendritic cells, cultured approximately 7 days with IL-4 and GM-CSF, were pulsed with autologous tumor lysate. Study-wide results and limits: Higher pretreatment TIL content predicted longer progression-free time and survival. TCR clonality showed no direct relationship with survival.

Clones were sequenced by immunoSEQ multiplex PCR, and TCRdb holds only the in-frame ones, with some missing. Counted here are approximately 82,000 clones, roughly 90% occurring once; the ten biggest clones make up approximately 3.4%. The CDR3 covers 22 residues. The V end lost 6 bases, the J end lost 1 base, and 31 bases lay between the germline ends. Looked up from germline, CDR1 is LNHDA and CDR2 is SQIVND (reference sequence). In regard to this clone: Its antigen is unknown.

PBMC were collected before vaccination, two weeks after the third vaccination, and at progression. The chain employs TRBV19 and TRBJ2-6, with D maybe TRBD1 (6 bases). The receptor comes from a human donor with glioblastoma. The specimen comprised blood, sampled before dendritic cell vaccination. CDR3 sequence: CASSTPPRGSGTTLSGANVLTF. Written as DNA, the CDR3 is TGTGCCAGTAGCACCCCTCCCAGAGGCTCCGGGACAACTCTGTCTGGGGCCAACGTCCTGACTTTC.